This passage covers 28 T cell receptor beta chains from one sample sequenced in a study of cytotoxic CD8 clonotypes in ibrutinib-treated CLL. Sequencing was performed with immunoSEQ multiplex PCR; in TCRdb, only in-frame clones are kept and a portion is missing. The data contain over 200,000 clones, around 70% of them singletons. The sample in question was PBMCs, obtained after 12 months of ibrutinib treatment. Every receptor here comes from a human donor with chronic lymphocytic leukemia.

The V call is TRBV7-8, the J call TRBJ2-2; 11 nucleotides line up with TRBD2. J lost 7 bases, V lost 2 bases, and 3 bases had no gene match. Germline CDR1 SGHVS, CDR2 FQNEAQ. CDR3 length: 15 amino acids. CDR3 loop: CASSLTSGRGGELFF. The DNA of the CDR3 is TGTGCCAGCAGCTTAACTAGCGGGAGAGGCGGGGAGCTGTTTTTT.

The rearrangement joins TRBV2 to TRBJ2-7; a possible D gene is TRBD2 (6 bases). Germline V lookup: CDR1 SNHLY, CDR2 FYNNEI. The CDR3 sequence is 16 residues long. V lost 5 bases, J lost 0 bases, and 17 bases lay in between. This CDR3 is CASSSTWGDVSYEQYF. The DNA of the CDR3 is TGTGCCAGCAGTTCTACTTGGGGGGATGTCTCCTACGAGCAGTACTTC.

The chain is built from TRBV7-9 and TRBJ2-1, with 11 bases that match TRBD2. Unmatched junction bases numbered 8, after V lost 5 bases and J lost 11 bases. The CDR3 contains 14 residues. From germline, CDR1 is SEHNR and CDR2 FQNEAQ (reference sequence). The DNA for the CDR3 is TGTGCCAGCAGCCCCCGGGGACTAGCGGATAAGCAGTTCTTC. It translates to CASSPRGLADKQFF.

In its sample, this clone was seen a few times. The chain carries TRBV6-5 and TRBJ1-1; no reliable D call. V was pared by 5 bases and J by 2 bases, with 6 bases between. Germline CDR1 MNHEY, CDR2 SVGAGI. The CDR3 spans 12 residues. The CDR3, as DNA: TGTGCCAGCAGTAATCGTAACACTGAAGCTTTCTTT. Translation: CASSNRNTEAFF.

Regarding this clone: Other DNA sequences within the sample encode an identical CDR3. The chain joins TRBV9 to TRBJ1-1; no clear D gene. The ends were cut back, 2 bases at V and 1 base at J, with 9 bases in the middle. The CDR3 length is 14 residues. Germline CDR1 is SGDLS and CDR2 is YYNGEE. CDR3 region: CASSVDRENTEAFF. The CDR3 coding sequence is TGTGCCAGCAGCGTGGATAGGGAGAACACTGAAGCTTTCTTT.

J is TRBJ2-5 and V is TRBV9; 10 positions match TRBD1. The V segment lost 2 bases and the J segment 4 bases; nucleotides outside the gene matches: 8. This CDR3 is built from 16 residues. Germline CDR1 reads SGDLS; CDR2 reads YYNGEE. CDR3 protein: CASSVQGQGIGETQYF. The CDR3 bases are TGTGCCAGCAGCGTCCAGGGACAGGGGATTGGAGAGACCCAGTACTTC.

The rearrangement uses TRBV6-1 and TRBJ2-7; 13 bases fit TRBD2. CDR1 is MNHNS, CDR2 SASEGT, per germline. Trimming cost V 6 bases and J 4 bases; bases outside gene matches: 6. The CDR3 loop spans 15 amino acids. DNA of the CDR3: TGTGCCAGCAGATACGGGACTAGCGGGGCTTACGAGCAGTACTTC. Protein: CASRYGTSGAYEQYF.

This clone was recorded a few times. The rearrangement links TRBV5-8 to TRBJ1-4, with 9 bases identical to TRBD1. The CDR3 consists of 16 residues. From germline, CDR1 is SGHTS and CDR2 YDEGEE. The ends lost 1 base at V and 4 bases at J; junction bases unmatched: 5. In nucleotides, the CDR3 is TGTGCCAGCAGCTTGTCGGGACAGGGAAATAATGAAAAACTGTTTTTT. Translating it yields CASSLSGQGNNEKLFF.

V gene TRBV6-4 combines with J gene TRBJ1-1; D ambiguous. The germline V and J ends were trimmed by 9 bases and 0 bases, with 11 bases remaining between them. Germline V gene lookup returns CDR1 MRHNA and CDR2 SNTAGT. The CDR3 length is 13 residues. The CDR3 sequence: CARKQVLNTEAFF. The CDR3 DNA sequence: TGTGCCAGGAAACAAGTGCTGAACACTGAAGCTTTCTTT.

V is TRBV28 and J is TRBJ1-5, with D uncertain. Germline CDR1 and CDR2: MDHEN and SYDVKM. The CDR3 is 15 amino acids. V dropped 6 bases and J dropped 4 bases, with 16 bases sitting between them. CDR3 DNA: TGTGCCAGCAGGACACAGAGTCTCGTAAATCAGCCCCAGCATTTT. As protein: CASRTQSLVNQPQHF. Supplemented by reference TRBV28 and TRBJ1-5, the full variable domain reads DVKVTQSSRYLVKRTGEKVFLECVQDMDHENMFWYRQDPGLGLRLIYFSYDVKMKEKGDIPEGYSVSREKKERFSLILESASTNQTSMYLCASRTQSLVNQPQHFGDGTRLSIL.

There are many counts of this clone. The V and J genes are TRBV19 and TRBJ1-5; D is possibly TRBD1 (5 bases). Germline V gene data show CDR1 as LNHDA and CDR2 as SQIVND (reference sequence). This CDR3 spans 14 amino acids. Trimming removed 8 bases from V and 3 bases from J, with 14 bases in between. The CDR3 DNA sequence: TGTGCCAGTGGGTTTCGGGACTTCAATCAGCCCCAGCATTTT. This encodes CASGFRDFNQPQHF.

This clone appeared a few times. The chain couples TRBV5-1 to TRBJ2-5; D gene ambiguous. The CDR3 runs 14 residues. V shed 1 base and J shed 5 bases, with 12 bases lying between them. The germline V gene encodes CDR1 SGHRS and CDR2 YFSETQ. The CDR3 region is CASSLRLLQETQYF. The CDR3 DNA follows: TGCGCCAGCAGCTTGAGGCTACTTCAGGAGACCCAGTACTTC.

The rearrangement links TRBV21-1 to TRBJ1-1. TRBV21-1 is given as a pseudogene. The CDR3 spans 17 residues. DNA for the CDR3: TGTGCCAGCAGCAAAGTCACAGGGAGGGTTACGTACACTGAAGCTTTCTTT. Its translation is CASSKVTGRVTYTEAFF.

There are a few counts of this clone. The chain carries TRBV11-2 and TRBJ2-2; D is possibly TRBD2 (5 bases). Germline V gene lookup returns CDR1 SGHAT and CDR2 FQNNGV. V gave up 8 bases and J gave up 3 bases, with 7 bases separating them. The CDR3 is made up of 12 amino acids. The CDR3 DNA reads as TGTGCCAGCGGGAGTTACACCGGGGAGCTGTTTTTT. Translation: CASGSYTGELFF.

This rearrangement joins TRBV27 to TRBJ2-1; TRBD1 aligns across 9 bases. From germline, CDR1 is MNHEY and CDR2 SMNVEV (reference sequence). The CDR3 is 13 residues long. V was pared by 5 bases and J by 10 bases, with 6 bases of the junction left unmatched. The CDR3 nucleotides are TGTGCCAGCAGTAACGACAGGGGGGTGGAGCAGTTCTTC. Protein sequence: CASSNDRGVEQFF.

This chain connects TRBV19 to TRBJ1-6; D unresolved. The CDR3 is 14 amino acids. Germline CDR1 LNHDA, CDR2 SQIVND (reference sequence). Between the trimmed V and J ends, which lost 6 bases and 10 bases, there was a span of 16 bases. CDR3 nucleotide sequence: TGTGCCAGTAGACCTTTAGGGATGGAGTCACCCCTCCACTTT. Protein product: CASRPLGMESPLHF.

The chain joins TRBV30 to TRBJ2-2, with TRBD1 as a possible D gene (6 bases). The CDR3 contains 17 residues. The germline CDR1 and CDR2 sequences are GTSNPN and SVGIG (reference sequence). Trimming stripped 4 bases from V and 2 bases from J, with 20 bases between. CDR3 in DNA: TGTGCCTGGAAAACCCCAAGGCAGGGGCCAAACACCGGGGAGCTGTTTTTT. This translates into CAWKTPRQGPNTGELFF.

The rearrangement joins TRBV19 to TRBJ1-5; 7 bases are a match to TRBD1. There are 14 residues in the CDR3. V gave up 7 bases and J gave up 4 bases; unmatched junction bases: 7. Germline V gene sequence: CDR1 LNHDA, CDR2 SQIVND (reference sequence). The CDR3 region is CASTPGQRNQPQHF. CDR3 DNA: TGTGCCAGTACACCGGGACAGCGGAATCAGCCCCAGCATTTT.

The chain combines TRBV27 with TRBJ1-2; 8 nucleotides match TRBD1. The V gene end was trimmed by 4 bases and the J gene end by 0 bases; junction bases not matched to a gene: 10. CDR1 MNHEY and CDR2 SMNVEV come from the germline V gene (reference sequence). CDR3 size: 17 residues. CDR3 sequence (DNA): TGTGCCAGCAGTTCCCCTCACAACAGGGGGTCTAACTATGGCTACACCTTC. Its translation is CASSSPHNRGSNYGYTF.

The rearrangement uses TRBV6-5 and TRBJ1-4, with a possible D match to TRBD1 (5 bases). This CDR3 comprises 14 residues. Germline values: CDR1 MNHEY, CDR2 SVGAGI. V was trimmed by 7 bases and J by 8 bases, leaving 17 bases between them. The CDR3 spells CASTKGGAGEKLFF. DNA of the CDR3: TGTGCCAGCACCAAGGGTGGGGCGGGGGAAAAACTGTTTTTT.

The V and J genes are TRBV7-9 and TRBJ2-7; D is possibly TRBD2 (5 bases). Between the trimmed V and J ends, which lost 7 bases and 5 bases, there was a span of 18 bases. The CDR3 length is 14 residues. Germline assignment: CDR1 SEHNR and CDR2 FQNEAQ (reference sequence). CDR3 in DNA: TGTGCCAGCACCCCGCCGACGCGGGCCCACGAGCAGTACTTC. Translation gives CASTPPTRAHEQYF. Complete variable domain (other parts from reference TRBV7-9 and TRBJ2-7): DTGVSQNPRHKITKRGQNVTFRCDPISEHNRLYWYRQTLGQGPEFLTYFQNEAQLEKSRLLSDRFSAERPKGSFSTLEIQRTEQGDSAMYLCASTPPTRAHEQYFGPGTRLTVT.

Worth noting for this clone: The junction departs from the called germline gene at one end, perhaps through a read error. V usage is TRBV19 and J usage is TRBJ1-1; D gene ambiguous. The CDR3 contains 16 residues. In germline, CDR1 is LNHDA, CDR2 SQIVND (reference sequence). DNA of the CDR3: TGTGCCAGCAGTATAAAAGAGAGGCGGATGAACACTGAAGCTTTCTTT. It codes for CASSIKERRMNTEAFF.

The rearrangement joins TRBV2 to TRBJ1-3; the D is unclear. The CDR3 spans 14 residues. In germline, CDR1 is SNHLY, CDR2 FYNNEI. V gave up 8 bases and J gave up 0 bases, with 11 bases separating them. The CDR3 is CASRREISGNTIYF. Here the CDR3 DNA reads TGTGCCAGCCGACGCGAGATCTCTGGAAACACCATATATTTT. The whole variable domain, filled in from reference TRBV2 and TRBJ1-3, reads EPEVTQTPSHQVTQMGQEVILRCVPISNHLYFYWYRQILGQKVEFLVSFYNNEISEKSEIFDDQFSVERPDGSNFTLKIRSTKLEDSAMYFCASRREISGNTIYFGEGSWLTVV.

The chain joins TRBV19 to TRBJ2-7; TRBD1 agrees at 8 bases. V shed 6 bases, J shed 5 bases, and the junction held 6 bases outside the gene matches. CDR1 LNHDA and CDR2 SQIVND come from the germline V gene (reference sequence). The CDR3 covers 13 residues. CDR3 sequence reads: CASSDRGGDEQYF. The CDR3 bases are TGTGCCAGTAGCGACAGGGGCGGCGACGAGCAGTACTTC.

This chain joins TRBV7-8 and TRBJ2-7, with D possibly being TRBD2 (6 bases). CDR3 length: 15 residues. Germline CDR1 is SGHVS and CDR2 is FQNEAQ. Trimming removed 5 bases at V and 6 bases at J, with 20 bases between. The CDR3 protein is CASSGGWGRGGEQYF. CDR3 sequence (DNA): TGTGCCAGCAGCGGTGGTTGGGGAAGGGGAGGCGAGCAGTACTTC.

The CDR3, as DNA: TGTGCCAGCTCATCGACACCTAACACTGAAGCTTTCTTT. It codes for CASSSTPNTEAFF. The rearrangement links TRBV18 to TRBJ1-1; D unclear. Per germline, CDR1 KGHSH and CDR2 LQKENI. V was trimmed by 5 bases and J by 2 bases, leaving 9 bases between them. The CDR3 consists of 13 residues.

The V call is TRBV11-2, the J call TRBJ1-1; D is unclear. V was pared by 0 bases and J by 5 bases, with 7 bases between. Per germline, CDR1 SGHAT and CDR2 FQNNGV. The CDR3 covers 13 residues. The CDR3 is CASSLDLRTEAFF. CDR3 nucleotides: TGTGCCAGCAGCTTAGATCTTAGGACTGAAGCTTTCTTT. The full variable domain, in which reference TRBV11-2 and TRBJ1-1 provide the parts outside the CDR3, is EAGVAQSPRYKIIEKRQSVAFWCNPISGHATLYWYQQILGQGPKLLIQFQNNGVVDDSQLPKDRFSAERLKGVDSTLKIQPAKLEDSAVYLCASSLDLRTEAFFGQGTRLTVV.

This chain connects TRBV5-1 to TRBJ2-3; D is tentatively TRBD1 or TRBD2 (5 bases each). Germline loops: CDR1 SGHRS, CDR2 YFSETQ. This CDR3 has 15 amino acids. Trimming took off 0 bases at V and 2 bases at J, with 10 bases between the two ends. The DNA for the CDR3 is TGCGCCAGCAGCTTGGTGGTGGGGGACACAGATACGCAGTATTTT. Translated, it gives CASSLVVGDTDTQYF.